This T cell receptor beta chain stems from a study of T cell responses to AZD1222 COVID-19 vaccine. Clones were read by immunoSEQ multiplex PCR, and TCRdb kept only the in-frame ones, dropping some. The table lists around 150,000 clones, 92% of them singletons. Regarding this clone: Its antigen is still unknown.

It was second doses at about 4 or about 12 weeks that were pooled. The CDR3 loop spans 15 amino acids. The germline CDR1 and CDR2 sequences are SNHLY and FYNNEI. V shed 6 bases, J shed 7 bases, and the junction held 7 bases outside the gene matches. Study-wide results and caveats: Nearly half of unique spike-specific TCRs reportedly avoided B.1.351 and B.1.1.7 mutated regions.

The sample was peripheral blood, taken 28 days after the second AZD1222 dose. The clonotype was recovered from an adult who received the AZD1222 COVID-19 vaccine. The chain combines TRBV2 with TRBJ1-5; 12 bases align to TRBD1. The CDR3 DNA follows: TGTGCCAGCAGCCGGGACAGGGGGCGCCGGCAGCCCCAGCATTTT. Protein: CASSRDRGRRQPQHF. Using reference TRBV2 and TRBJ1-5 for the parts outside the CDR3, the full variable domain is EPEVTQTPSHQVTQMGQEVILRCVPISNHLYFYWYRQILGQKVEFLVSFYNNEISEKSEIFDDQFSVERPDGSNFTLKIRSTKLEDSAMYFCASSRDRGRRQPQHFGDGTRLSIL.